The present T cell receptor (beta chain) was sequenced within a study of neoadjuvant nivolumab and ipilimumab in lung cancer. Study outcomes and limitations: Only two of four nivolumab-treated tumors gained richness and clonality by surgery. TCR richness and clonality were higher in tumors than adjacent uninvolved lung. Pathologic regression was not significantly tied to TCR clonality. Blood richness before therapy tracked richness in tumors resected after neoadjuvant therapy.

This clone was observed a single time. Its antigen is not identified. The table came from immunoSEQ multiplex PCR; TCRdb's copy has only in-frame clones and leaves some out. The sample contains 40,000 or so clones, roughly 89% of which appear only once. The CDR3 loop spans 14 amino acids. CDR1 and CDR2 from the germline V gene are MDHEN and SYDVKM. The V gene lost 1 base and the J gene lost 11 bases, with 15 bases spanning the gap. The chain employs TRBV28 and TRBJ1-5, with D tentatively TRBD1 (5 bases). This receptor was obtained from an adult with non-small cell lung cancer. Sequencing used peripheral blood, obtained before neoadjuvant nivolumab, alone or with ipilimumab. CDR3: CASSLSQARAAQHF. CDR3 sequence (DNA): TGTGCCAGCAGTTTATCACAGGCAAGGGCGGCCCAGCATTTT. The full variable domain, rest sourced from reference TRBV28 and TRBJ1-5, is DVKVTQSSRYLVKRTGEKVFLECVQDMDHENMFWYRQDPGLGLRLIYFSYDVKMKEKGDIPEGYSVSREKKERFSLILESASTNQTSMYLCASSLSQARAAQHFGDGTRLSIL.